These 31 T cell receptor beta chains were all obtained from the same sample, sequenced in a study of blood T cell repertoires in COVID-19. The protocol was immunoSEQ multiplex PCR, while the TCRdb copy is restricted to in-frame clones and leaves out a portion. The sample shows about 23,000 clones, under 90% of them seen only once. Input material: peripheral blood. These receptors originate from a woman older than 75 with acute or convalescent COVID-19.

The chain has TRBV6-1 and TRBJ1-2, with unresolved D. V lost 1 base and J 8 bases, leaving 11 bases between the germline ends. Germline-derived CDR1 and CDR2 are MNHNS and SASEGT. CDR3 length: 13 amino acids. The CDR3 DNA reads TGTGCCAGCAGTGAAGGCCAGAAGAGGGGCTACACCTTC. This gives the protein CASSEGQKRGYTF.

The genes are TRBV5-4 and TRBJ2-7; the D gene is possibly TRBD1 (6 bases). CDR1 is SGHNT and CDR2 is YYREEE in the germline V gene (reference sequence). This CDR3 is 16 amino acids long. The germline V and J ends were trimmed by 4 bases and 3 bases, with 20 bases remaining between them. The CDR3 DNA follows: TGTGCCAGCAGCAGAACAGCGGCACAGGGAAGCTACGAGCAGTACTTC. It codes for CASSRTAAQGSYEQYF.

The chain is built from TRBV7-2 and TRBJ1-2; perhaps TRBD1 as D (5 bases). CDR1 SGHTA and CDR2 FQGNSA come from the germline V gene. The CDR3 is 13 amino acids. The germline V and J ends were trimmed by 6 bases and 4 bases, with 12 bases remaining between them. Here the CDR3 reads CASRGDDSYGYTF. The CDR3 region has the DNA TGTGCCAGCAGAGGAGATGACAGCTATGGCTACACCTTC. Together with reference TRBV7-2 and TRBJ1-2, the CDR3 gives the full variable domain: GAGVSQSPSNKVTEKGKDVELRCDPISGHTALYWYRQSLGQGLEFLIYFQGNSAPDKSGLPSDRFSAERTGGSVSTLTIQRTQQEDSAVYLCASRGDDSYGYTFGSGTRLTVV.

The chain combines TRBV5-4 with TRBJ2-7; a weak D match, TRBD1 (6 bases). CDR3 length: 14 residues. CDR1 is SGHNT, CDR2 YYREEE, per germline (reference sequence). Trimming shortened V by 8 bases and J by 5 bases, and 20 bases separated the two germline ends. CDR3: CASRRTGIDNEQYF. The CDR3 DNA reads as TGTGCCAGTAGGAGAACAGGGATTGACAACGAGCAGTACTTC.

This clone has just a few counts. The chain combines TRBV7-7 with TRBJ2-5; TRBD2 matches at 8 bases. With 5 bases clipped from V and 5 bases from J, the junction kept 10 bases outside the gene matches. Germline V gene lookup returns CDR1 SSHAT and CDR2 FNYEAQ (reference sequence). The CDR3 loop spans 15 amino acids. CDR3 region: CASSPAGLAGETQYF. The CDR3 DNA is TGTGCCAGCAGCCCTGCTGGACTAGCAGGCGAGACCCAGTACTTC.

The V call is TRBV3-1 (or the pseudogene TRBV3-2), the J call TRBJ1-2; D ambiguous. Germline assignment: CDR1 LGHDT and CDR2 YNNKEL (reference sequence). CDR3 length equals 15 residues. Trimming cost V 1 base and J 10 bases, with 19 bases left between them. The CDR3 protein is CASSQAGWAISPYTF. The CDR3 DNA sequence: TGTGCCAGCAGCCAAGCTGGCTGGGCGATTTCCCCCTACACCTTC.

This sequence joins TRBV7-2 and TRBJ1-2; D is possibly TRBD1 (5 bases). The CDR3 covers 15 residues. V shed 2 bases and J shed 6 bases, with 16 bases lying between them. Looked up from germline, CDR1 is SGHTA and CDR2 is FQGNSA. For the CDR3, the DNA is TGTGCCAGCAGCTTAAGGGGACTGGAAGGGGATGGCTACACCTTC. Translation: CASSLRGLEGDGYTF.

This chain links TRBV12-3 or TRBV12-4 with TRBJ1-2; the D is unclear. V lost 4 bases and J lost 2, with 5 bases in between. This CDR3 region has 12 residues. The CDR3 sequence is CASSSNNYGYTF. In DNA, the CDR3 is TGTGCCAGCAGTTCTAACAACTATGGCTACACCTTC.

The J gene is TRBJ1-1, the V gene TRBV19; D perhaps matches TRBD1 (6 bases). Germline lookup yields CDR1 LNHDA and CDR2 SQIVND (reference sequence). The length of the CDR3 is 14 residues. Between the trimmed V and J ends, which lost 5 bases and 1 base, there was a span of 11 bases. The CDR3 DNA reads TGTGCCAGTAGTGGGCCGACAGGGAACACTGAAGCTTTCTTT. Residues: CASSGPTGNTEAFF.

The chain recombines TRBV7-2 with TRBJ2-5, with a possible D match to TRBD1 (6 bases). The V end lost 8 bases, the J end lost 5 bases, and 21 bases lay between the germline ends. Germline loops: CDR1 SGHTA, CDR2 FQGNSA. This CDR3 is 15 amino acids long. The CDR3 sequence: CASSLFGTRGETQYF. The CDR3, as DNA: TGTGCCAGCTCCTTATTTGGGACACGAGGGGAGACCCAGTACTTC. Looking up the rest from reference TRBV7-2 and TRBJ2-5 gives the full variable domain: GAGVSQSPSNKVTEKGKDVELRCDPISGHTALYWYRQSLGQGLEFLIYFQGNSAPDKSGLPSDRFSAERTGGSVSTLTIQRTQQEDSAVYLCASSLFGTRGETQYFGPGTRLLVL.

The chain employs TRBV18 and TRBJ1-4; 10 positions agree with TRBD1. Germline CDR1 is KGHSH and CDR2 is LQKENI. The CDR3 sequence is 14 residues long. V dropped 5 bases and J dropped 6; count of bases not matched to a gene: 3. In DNA, the CDR3 is TGTGCCAGCTCAGCCGGGACAGGGGATGAAAAACTGTTTTTT. Amino acids: CASSAGTGDEKLFF.

The chain recombines TRBV18 with TRBJ1-5, with 9 positions matching TRBD1. The junction had 7 bases not matched to a gene; V was cut back by 3 bases and J by 1 base. Per germline, CDR1 KGHSH and CDR2 LQKENI. The CDR3 has 17 residues. The CDR3 bases are TGTGCCAGCTCACCGTCGGGACAGGGACCGAGCAATCAGCCCCAGCATTTT. Residues: CASSPSGQGPSNQPQHF. Drawing the rest from reference TRBV18 and TRBJ1-5, the complete variable domain is NAGVMQNPRHLVRRRGQEARLRCSPMKGHSHVYWYRQLPEEGLKFMVYLQKENIIDESGMPKERFSAEFPKEGPSILRIQQVVRGDSAAYFCASSPSGQGPSNQPQHFGDGTRLSIL.

This clone was picked up one time. This chain's CDR3 is CASTDRDRDEQYF. Written as DNA, the CDR3 is TGTGCCAGCACCGACCGGGACAGGGACGAGCAGTACTTC. The J gene is TRBJ2-7, the V gene TRBV11-2; 9 nucleotides agree with TRBD1. The ends lost 7 bases at V and 5 bases at J; junction bases unmatched: 6. There are 13 residues in the CDR3. Germline V lookup: CDR1 SGHAT, CDR2 FQNNGV.

The chain carries TRBV6-1 and TRBJ2-2; weak D call: TRBD1 (5 bases). Germline V gene data show CDR1 as MNHNS and CDR2 as SASEGT. The CDR3 totals 17 residues. V was clipped by 3 bases and J by 2 bases, with 16 bases between them. CDR3 nucleotides: TGTGCCAGCAGTGACTATGGAGACAGTTTTAACACCGGGGAGCTGTTTTTT. This codes for CASSDYGDSFNTGELFF.

V and J are TRBV5-8 and TRBJ1-6; 10 bases match TRBD1. This CDR3 is 16 amino acids long. Germline loops: CDR1 SGHTS, CDR2 YDEGEE. J lost 7 bases, V lost 3 bases, and 7 bases had no gene match. CDR3 residues: CASSYRDRGLNSPLHF. For the CDR3, the DNA is TGTGCCAGCAGCTACCGGGACAGGGGTTTAAATTCACCCCTCCACTTT.

The chain carries TRBV12-3 or TRBV12-4 and TRBJ2-7, with a tentative D call TRBD2 (5 bases). The V end was cut by 7 bases, the J end by 3 bases, with 13 bases between. The CDR3 length is 13 residues. The CDR3 spells CASTPDWNYEQYF. The CDR3 DNA reads TGTGCCAGCACTCCGGACTGGAACTACGAGCAGTACTTC.

V and J are TRBV7-8 and TRBJ2-5; 10 bases match TRBD1. Per the germline V gene, CDR1 is SGHVS and CDR2 is FQNEAQ. V lost 3 bases, J lost 4 bases, and 11 bases stayed unmatched. CDR3 length equals 17 residues. The chain's CDR3 is CASSLLDPGQGRETQYF. For the CDR3, the DNA is TGTGCCAGCAGCTTGTTAGACCCGGGACAGGGGAGAGAGACCCAGTACTTC.

The V call is TRBV2, the J call TRBJ1-5, with D perhaps matching TRBD1 (5 bases). The CDR3 runs to 15 residues. Trimming took off 6 bases at V and 1 base at J, with 13 bases between the two ends. Germline-derived CDR1 and CDR2 are SNHLY and FYNNEI. This CDR3 is CASRGQGKSNQPQHF. The CDR3, as DNA: TGTGCCAGCAGGGGTCAGGGAAAGAGCAATCAGCCCCAGCATTTT.

The J gene is TRBJ2-2, the V gene TRBV27, with D possibly matching TRBD1 (5 bases). Per germline, CDR1 MNHEY and CDR2 SMNVEV (reference sequence). The CDR3 sequence is 12 residues long. Trimming removed 5 bases from V and 7 bases from J, with 8 bases in between. CDR3 in DNA: TGTGCCAGCAGTCCAGGGCTCGGGGAGCTGTTTTTT. This sequence encodes CASSPGLGELFF.

The genes are TRBV5-5 and TRBJ2-2; tentatively, D is TRBD1 (6 bases). The CDR3 spans 16 residues. In germline, CDR1 is SGHKS, CDR2 YYEKEE (reference sequence). Trimming pared 2 bases from V and 0 bases from J, leaving 11 bases between. CDR3 in amino acids: CASSFLQGTNTGELFF. The CDR3 bases are TGTGCCAGCAGCTTCCTACAGGGAACGAACACCGGGGAGCTGTTTTTT.

This clone was seen once. The chain recombines TRBV19 with TRBJ1-5; D remains unclear. The CDR3 has 14 residues. Between the trimmed V and J ends, which lost 1 base and 3 bases, there was a span of 7 bases. Germline lookup yields CDR1 LNHDA and CDR2 SQIVND (reference sequence). For the CDR3, the DNA is TGTGCCAGTAGTATAGTGGAGAACAATCAGCCCCAGCATTTT. Amino acids: CASSIVENNQPQHF.

In its sample, this clone was seen a few times. The rearrangement links TRBV2 to TRBJ1-1; the D is unclear. The CDR3 is made up of 14 amino acids. V dropped 4 bases and J dropped 8 bases, with 17 bases sitting between them. Germline CDR1 is SNHLY and CDR2 is FYNNEI. The CDR3 nucleotides are TGTGCCAGCAGTGCCGGACTGACCACGACCGAAGCTTTCTTT. Translation: CASSAGLTTTEAFF.

The chain has TRBV27 and TRBJ1-3; TRBD1 matches at 7 bases. The CDR3 covers 12 residues. Germline assignment: CDR1 MNHEY and CDR2 SMNVEV (reference sequence). Unmatched junction bases numbered 12, after V lost 7 bases and J lost 15 bases. The CDR3 protein is CASNPIRTGPYF. CDR3 bases: TGTGCCAGCAACCCTATAAGGACAGGTCCATATTTT.

CDR3 protein: CASSYPWTGRPGELFF. CDR3 DNA sequence: TGTGCCAGCAGTTACCCCTGGACAGGGAGGCCCGGGGAGCTGTTTTTT. The rearrangement links TRBV6-6 to TRBJ2-2; 8 nucleotides line up with TRBD1. V dropped 2 bases and J dropped 6; count of bases not matched to a gene: 8. Germline V gene data show CDR1 as MNHNY and CDR2 as SVGAGI (reference sequence). The CDR3 consists of 16 residues.

V usage is TRBV7-2 and J usage is TRBJ2-1, with 8 bases that match TRBD1. The CDR3 consists of 16 residues. Trimming cost V 5 bases and J 4 bases; bases outside gene matches: 10. The germline CDR1 and CDR2 sequences are SGHTA and FQGNSA. The CDR3: CASSQGQGARYNEQFF. The CDR3 DNA follows: TGTGCCAGCAGCCAAGGGCAGGGGGCGCGGTACAATGAGCAGTTCTTC. Full variable domain (missing parts from reference TRBV7-2 and TRBJ2-1): GAGVSQSPSNKVTEKGKDVELRCDPISGHTALYWYRQSLGQGLEFLIYFQGNSAPDKSGLPSDRFSAERTGGSVSTLTIQRTQQEDSAVYLCASSQGQGARYNEQFFGPGTRLTVL.

V and J are TRBV25-1 and TRBJ1-2, with unresolved D. V gave up 3 bases and J gave up 8 bases, with 13 bases separating them. The germline gives CDR1 MGHDK, CDR2 SYGVNS. This CDR3 is 13 amino acids long. The CDR3 sequence is CASSDSGLYGYTF. Here the CDR3 DNA reads TGTGCCAGCAGTGATTCTGGTCTCTACGGCTACACCTTC.

This clone was counted only a few times. The rearrangement joins TRBV5-1 to TRBJ2-7; TRBD1 aligns across 8 bases. The CDR3 is 14 amino acids. The V segment lost 4 bases and the J segment 6 bases; nucleotides outside the gene matches: 9. The germline CDR1 and CDR2 sequences are SGHRS and YFSETQ. CDR3 nucleotide sequence: TGCGCCAGCAGCAAGGGACAGGCAGGCGGCGAGCAGTACTTC. Translation gives CASSKGQAGGEQYF.

Note on this clone: The junction does not match germline at one end; this may be a read error. Within the sample, other DNA sequences also encode this same CDR3. The chain employs TRBV5-1 and TRBJ1-2; 9 bases are shared with TRBD1. The CDR3 runs 14 residues. Germline lookup yields CDR1 SGHRS and CDR2 YFSETQ. CDR3 nucleotides: TGCGCCAGCAATCCGGACAGGGGTTTCTATGGCTATACCTTC. Residues: CASNPDRGFYGYTF.

The chain combines TRBV30 with TRBJ2-5; 15 bases fit TRBD2. The germline gives CDR1 GTSNPN, CDR2 SVGIG (reference sequence). The junction had 7 bases not matched to a gene; V was cut back by 0 bases and J by 5 bases. This CDR3 is built from 17 residues. This CDR3 is CAWSVVRTSGRAETQYF. The CDR3 coding sequence is TGTGCCTGGAGTGTAGTACGGACTAGCGGGAGGGCCGAGACCCAGTACTTC.

The rearrangement links TRBV30 to TRBJ1-6; D is possibly TRBD1 (5 bases). Germline V CDR1 and CDR2: GTSNPN, SVGIG (reference sequence). Deletions cut 8 bases from V and 9 bases from J, with 23 bases between. The CDR3 runs to 15 residues. The DNA for the CDR3 is TGTGCCGGGTCTTACCTGAGGAGGGGTGTTTCACCCCTCCACTTT. Translating it yields CAGSYLRRGVSPLHF.

This clone was recorded once. This chain uses TRBV7-2 with TRBJ2-5; D is ambiguous. Germline V gives CDR1 SGHTA, CDR2 FQGNSA. CDR3 length: 14 residues. V was trimmed by 6 bases and J by 3 bases, leaving 14 bases between them. In DNA form, the CDR3 reads TGTGCCAGCAGACAATCGCCCCAGGAAGAGACCCAGTACTTC. This translates into CASRQSPQEETQYF.